Sequencing of this T cell receptor (beta chain) was carried out in a study of CD8+ T cells in alopecia areata. Treatment of the sample: oral pan-JAK inhibitor, 5-10 mg twice daily. Reverse transcription of extracted RNA yielded cDNA, which provided the sequencing template. Method: immunoSEQ multiplex PCR; TCRdb's copy keeps in-frame clones and lacks some. The sample has roughly 200,000 clones, about 48% seen once. CDR3 length: 13 amino acids. From germline, CDR1 is LNHDA and CDR2 SQIVND (reference sequence). Trimming shortened V by 3 bases and J by 3 bases, and 8 bases separated the two germline ends. There are a few counts of this clone.

The chain couples TRBV19 to TRBJ1-1; no reliable D call. This material consisted of CD8+ T cells sorted from blood, taken at week 24, from a patient treated with tofacitinib. The sequence was obtained from a human donor with alopecia areata. The CDR3 here is CASSIDRYTEAFF. CDR3 DNA sequence: TGTGCCAGTAGTATCGACCGATACACTGAAGCTTTCTTT.